The entry below describes one T cell receptor (beta chain). What this receptor recognizes is not known. Base qualities are not recorded, but no much larger clone differs from it by a single base. The data belong to a study of T cell clones after liver transplantation (dated by TCRdb to between 2018 and 2021). For the study in its entirety: The samples were obtained from ITN030ST, a randomized trial that attempted immunosuppression withdrawal within 2 years after liver transplantation. Third party-reactive TCRbeta sequences from pre-transplant MLRs were also identified as an antigen-independent comparator for donor-reactive sequences. Tolerance was defined as complete immunosuppression withdrawal for at least one year with no rise in liver enzymes beyond twice the upper limit of normal. Until randomization at 12-24 months post-transplant, subjects were given standard immunosuppression, with no induction therapy. After a pre-transplant mixed lymphocyte reaction, TCRbeta sequencing was used to pinpoint donor-reactive T cell clones, which were subsequently tracked in post-transplant blood. The studied cohort comprised 8 liver transplant recipients, 3 classified as tolerant and 5 as non-tolerant. Blood samples were collected pre-transplant, pre-randomization before withdrawal, and post-randomization after either complete withdrawal or failed withdrawal. Three of the eight recipients were HCV-positive; the others were transplanted for non-autoimmune, non-viral indications. Results and caveats for the whole study, not just this receptor: A significant post-transplant decrease in circulating donor-reactive CD4 TCRbeta sequences was observed in most of the 8 subjects, irrespective of tolerance or HCV status. A greater decline was seen for donor-reactive sequences than for third party-reactive sequences, suggesting partial antigen-specific deletion unrelated to withdrawal success. Without allograft tissue specimens, donor-reactive T cells may have migrated into the graft rather than being deleted. In a couple of subjects, low numbers of available donor cells limited the measurable donor-reactive repertoire. Because of small, heterogeneous patient numbers and non-standardized post-transplant time points, the conclusions were only preliminary. When repertoire turnover was taken into account, detection of donor-reactive sequences was significantly reduced in 7 of 8 subjects for CD4 and in 8 of 8 subjects for CD8.

The CDR3 holds 15 amino acids from the cysteine to the phenylalanine. The CDR3 DNA has 45 bases and is translated from base 1. At the junction V is shortened by 1 base and J by 5 bases, with 12 bases in between. The germline V gene specifies SGHTA as CDR1 and FQGNSA as CDR2. Read against the paper, the sample's time point label means: pre-transplant. Unstimulated PBMCs, after thawing, were stained for CD3, CD4 and CD8 and then FACS-sorted into CD3+CD4+ and CD3+CD8+ populations. All 8 studied subjects were randomized to withdrawal of immunosuppression. Genomic DNA was isolated with the Qiagen DNeasy Blood and Tissue Kit. High-throughput TCRbeta CDR3 sequencing of frozen genomic DNA was performed by immunoSEQ, with PCR amplification, mapping, bias correction and internal controls included. Processing in the source paper ran as follows. Only productive rearrangements were retained, with each unique TCRbeta sequence defined by its CDR3 nucleotide sequence together with its V and J gene. Donor-reactive sequences required at least 5-fold expansion in CFSE-low cells versus unstimulated pre-transplant cells and at least 0.01% frequency. Per-subject minimum frequency thresholds, based on the lowest-template unstimulated sample, ensured at least 90% detection power. Repertoire turnover was measured by Jensen-Shannon divergence between the top 1000 TCRbeta sequences post- and pre-transplant. Changes in detection of donor-reactive sequences were tested with two-sided Fisher's exact tests. TCRdb took this table from immuneACCESS and kept in-frame rearrangements with V and J called. Such tables lack part of the clones; where checked against another copy, unresolved V genes explain under half of the gap, and the rest is unexplained. Clone size and V and J calls were adopted from that table, with D and trimming inferred from the DNA. The sample contains about 100,000 clones, more than 75% of them found a single time. The ten largest account for approximately 0.93% of the sample.

Here the chain combines TRBV7-2 and TRBJ1-5; the D segment cannot be called with confidence. This sequence was found in a human donor who received a liver transplant. The sequences come from CD4+ T cells from blood, collected before liver transplant. At the DNA level, the sequence is TGTGCCAGCAGCTTAGTGGGGAATAGGGATCAGCCCCAGCATTTT. This codes for CASSLVGNRDQPQHF.